Listed below are T cell receptor beta chains from one sample, sequenced in a study of brain metastases from non-small cell lung cancer. Here immunoSEQ multiplex PCR was the method, and the copy in TCRdb shows in-frame clones only, minus some. The sample has 650 to 800 clones; roughly 84% are singletons. Material: tissue from a brain metastasis. The source of these receptors is a donor at least 40 years old with non-small cell lung cancer. CDR3s include the opening cysteine and the closing phenylalanine or tryptophan. D genes are given only for firm matches. Clone sizes are given selectively: once, few, many, or a class where the clone is expanded.

V	size	D	J	CDR3	DNA
TRBV5-6	once	TRBD1	TRBJ1-5	CTSPPTGALADQPQHF	TGTACCAGCCCTCCGACAGGGGCCCTAGCGGATCAGCCCCAGCATTTT
TRBV9	once	NA	TRBJ1-2	CASSVGGTYGYTF	TGTGCCAGCAGCGTAGGGGGTACCTATGGCTACACCTTC
TRBV9	NA	NA	TRBJ1-1	CASSVGPRLNTEAFF	TGTGCCAGCAGCGTAGGTCCCAGGTTGAACACTGAAGCTTTCTTT
TRBV29-1	NA	NA	TRBJ2-7	CSVGAGVEEQYF	TGCAGCGTTGGAGCAGGGGTGGAAGAGCAGTACTTC
TRBV15	NA	NA	TRBJ1-2	CATSRRGSHYGYTF	TGTGCCACCAGCAGACGGGGCAGCCACTATGGCTACACCTTC
TRBV2	NA	NA	TRBJ1-4	CASRSFGSEKLFF	TGTGCCAGCAGGAGCTTTGGTTCTGAAAAACTGTTTTTT
TRBV7-2	NA	TRBD2	TRBJ2-1	CASSLAGLAGGFYNEQFF	TGTGCCAGCAGCTTAGCTGGTCTCGCGGGAGGGTTCTACAATGAGCAGTTCTTC
TRBV4-1	NA	TRBD1	TRBJ1-1	CASSPGTGDSAFF	TGCGCCAGCAGCCCGGGGACAGGGGATTCGGCTTTCTTT
TRBV10-3	once	NA	TRBJ1-1	CAIKEDGGLDTEAFF	TGTGCCATCAAAGAAGACGGGGGTTTGGACACTGAAGCTTTCTTT
TRBV28	NA	TRBD1	TRBJ2-5	CASSSGQGVSETQYF	TGTGCCAGCAGTTCCGGACAGGGGGTGTCGGAGACCCAGTACTTC
TRBV7-8	NA	TRBD2	TRBJ2-1	CASSLGLAEYNEQFF	TGTGCCAGCAGCTTAGGACTAGCGGAGTACAATGAGCAGTTCTTC
TRBV7-3	once	NA	TRBJ1-3	CASSLRQVMAGNTIYF	TGTGCCAGCAGCTTGAGACAGGTAATGGCTGGAAACACCATATATTTT
TRBV29-1	NA	NA	TRBJ1-5	CSVDRRVGNQPQHF	TGCAGCGTTGACAGACGGGTTGGCAATCAGCCCCAGCATTTT
TRBV6-1	NA	TRBD2	TRBJ2-3	CASSGHNAGTSAPLYTQYF	TGTGCCAGCAGTGGACATAACGCCGGGACTAGCGCGCCCCTGTATACGCAGTATTTT
TRBV2	few	NA	TRBJ2-6	CASSVIQSRANVLTF	TGTGCCAGCAGTGTGATACAAAGTCGGGCCAACGTCCTGACTTTC
TRBV7-2	NA	TRBD1	TRBJ1-2	CASSLISGQGSNYGYTF	TGTGCCAGCAGCTTAATATCGGGACAGGGCTCTAACTATGGCTACACCTTC
TRBV5-1	NA	NA	TRBJ1-5	CASSLDSGNPQPQHF	TGCGCCAGCAGCTTGGATTCGGGTAATCCTCAGCCCCAGCATTTT
TRBV7-9	NA	TRBD1	TRBJ2-7	CASSGDRGQPYEQYF	TGTGCCAGCAGCGGGGACAGGGGGCAACCCTACGAGCAGTACTTC
TRBV19	NA	TRBD1	TRBJ2-5	CASRGGWGETQYF	TGTGCCAGTAGAGGGGGCTGGGGAGAGACCCAGTACTTC
TRBV15	NA	NA	TRBJ1-1	CATSSPGSLPEAFF	TGTGCCACCAGCAGTCCCGGGTCCTTACCTGAAGCTTTCTTT
TRBV11-3	once	TRBD2	TRBJ2-2	CASSLDLIREGKGRELFF	TGTGCCAGCAGCTTAGATCTTATCAGGGAGGGAAAAGGCCGGGAGCTGTTTTTT
TRBV3-1/TRBV3-2	NA	NA	TRBJ2-1	CASSLPERPNEQFF	TGTGCCAGCAGCCTCCCTGAACGCCCCAATGAGCAGTTCTTC
TRBV10-2	few	TRBD2	TRBJ2-1	CASSESMTSGGADEQFF	TGCGCCAGCAGTGAGTCGATGACTAGCGGGGGGGCAGATGAGCAGTTCTTC
TRBV7-8	once	NA	TRBJ2-1	CASSHIGGSYYNEQFF	TGTGCCAGCAGCCACATCGGAGGGAGTTACTACAATGAGCAGTTCTTC
TRBV2	once	NA	TRBJ1-2	CASSPTGPSYGYTF	TGTGCCAGCAGTCCCACAGGTCCTTCCTATGGCTACACCTTC
TRBV4-2	NA	NA	TRBJ1-6	CASSQESGGSPLHF	TGTGCCAGCAGCCAAGAAAGCGGGGGCTCACCCCTCCACTTT
TRBV2	NA	TRBD2	TRBJ2-7	CASSRLAGGISPGEQYF	TGTGCCAGCAGCCGGCTAGCGGGAGGGATTTCCCCTGGCGAGCAGTACTTC
TRBV7-8	NA	TRBD2	TRBJ2-7	CASSFGTSGGYEQYF	TGTGCCAGCAGCTTTGGGACTAGCGGGGGTTACGAGCAGTACTTC
TRBV7-8	NA	NA	TRBJ1-4	CASSPGIANEKLFF	TGTGCCAGCAGCCCAGGGATTGCTAATGAAAAACTGTTTTTT
TRBV7-8	NA	TRBD1	TRBJ1-6	CASSLARQGDYPLHF	TGTGCCAGCAGCTTAGCGCGTCAGGGGGATTATCCCCTCCACTTT
TRBV4-1	NA	NA	TRBJ2-3	CASSQDWGAADTQYF	TGCGCCAGCAGCCAAGATTGGGGGGCTGCAGATACGCAGTATTTT
TRBV2	NA	NA	TRBJ2-7	CASSRLAGGISPGEQYF	TGTGCCAGCAGCCGGCTAGCAGGAGGGATTTCCCCTGGCGAGCAGTACTTC
TRBV5-1	NA	NA	TRBJ1-1	CASSPRPGSNTEAFF	TGCGCCAGCAGTCCCCGGCCGGGATCGAACACTGAAGCTTTCTTT
TRBV3-1/TRBV3-2	NA	TRBD2	TRBJ2-2	CASSQVASGLTNTGELFF	TGTGCCAGCAGCCAAGTGGCTAGCGGACTGACGAACACCGGGGAGCTGTTTTTT
TRBV7-2	NA	TRBD2	TRBJ2-7	CASSLAGGPIYEQYF	TGTGCCAGCAGCTTAGCGGGAGGGCCGATTTACGAGCAGTACTTC
TRBV6-5	once	NA	TRBJ1-2	CVSSSKTANYGYTF	TGTGTCAGCAGTTCTAAGACGGCTAACTATGGCTACACCTTC
TRBV7-6	NA	NA	TRBJ1-5	CASSLEGGARAKPQHF	TGTGCCAGCAGCTTAGAAGGCGGGGCCAGGGCTAAGCCCCAGCATTTT
TRBV7-7	NA	NA	TRBJ2-2	CASSLSEPNAGELFF	TGTGCTAGCAGCTTATCCGAGCCCAACGCCGGGGAGCTGTTTTTT
TRBV9	NA	NA	TRBJ2-3	CASSASGSVRGDTQYF	TGTGCCAGCAGCGCCTCGGGGTCGGTCCGGGGAGATACGCAGTATTTT
TRBV7-6	once	NA	TRBJ1-5	CASSFRFGQPQHF	TGTGCCAGCAGCTTCCGGTTTGGTCAGCCCCAGCATTTT
TRBV25-1	NA	TRBD1	TRBJ1-6	CASGGQGLSYNSPLHF	TGTGCCAGTGGGGGACAGGGATTGTCCTATAATTCACCCCTCCACTTT
TRBV2	NA	NA	TRBJ1-6	CASSEKAGNNSPLHF	TGTGCCAGCAGTGAAAAGGCGGGTAATAATTCACCCCTCCACTTT
TRBV3-1/TRBV3-2	NA	TRBD1	TRBJ2-7	CASSRSRDRSYEQYF	TGTGCCAGCAGCCGCTCCCGGGACAGGTCCTACGAGCAGTACTTC
TRBV29-1	NA	TRBD1	TRBJ2-2	CSVEGDSANTGELFF	TGCAGCGTTGAAGGGGACAGCGCGAACACCGGGGAGCTGTTTTTT
TRBV7-2	NA	NA	TRBJ1-1	CASSHGAGLLYTEAFF	TGTGCCAGCAGCCACGGTGCGGGGTTACTGTACACTGAAGCTTTCTTT
TRBV19	NA	NA	TRBJ1-1	CASRSYTEAFF	TGTGCCAGCCGTTCATACACTGAAGCTTTCTTT
TRBV7-9	NA	TRBD2	TRBJ2-7	CASSWRGLAGGHEQYF	TGTGCCAGCAGCTGGCGGGGACTAGCGGGAGGACACGAGCAGTACTTC
TRBV5-6	NA	TRBD2	TRBJ2-3	CASSLDGGRDTQYF	TGTGCCAGCAGCTTGGACGGCGGGAGGGATACGCAGTATTTT
TRBV10-3	NA	NA	TRBJ2-3	CAISDWGQSTDTQYF	TGTGCCATCAGTGACTGGGGACAAAGCACAGATACGCAGTATTTT
TRBV3-1/TRBV3-2	NA	TRBD1	TRBJ2-6	CASSSTGAGANVLTF	TGTGCCAGCAGTTCTACAGGGGCTGGGGCCAACGTCCTGACTTTC
TRBV12-3/TRBV12-4	NA	NA	TRBJ2-7	CASSYGSEQYF	TGTGCCAGCAGCTACGGAAGCGAGCAGTACTTC
TRBV28	NA	NA	TRBJ2-3	CASSQIREFGDTQYF	TGTGCCAGCAGTCAAATTCGGGAGTTTGGAGATACGCAGTATTTT
TRBV21-1	NA	NA	TRBJ1-1	CASSKSEAFF	TGTGCCAGCAGCAAGAGTGAAGCTTTCTTT
TRBV28	NA	NA	TRBJ2-3	CASSFPKGRIATDTQYF	TGTGCCAGCAGTTTCCCCAAGGGCCGGATAGCCACAGATACGCAGTATTTT
TRBV6-6	NA	NA	TRBJ2-5	CASSYDSLDPETQYF	TGTGCCAGCAGTTACGATTCACTCGACCCAGAGACCCAGTACTTC
TRBV3-1/TRBV3-2	NA	NA	TRBJ2-7	CASSPRGSFSSYEQYF	TGTGCCAGCAGCCCCCGGGGGTCTTTCTCCTCCTACGAGCAGTACTTC
TRBV28	NA	NA	TRBJ1-1	CASSLSVARTEAFF	TGTGCCAGCAGTTTATCTGTGGCTCGCACTGAAGCTTTCTTT
TRBV11-3	NA	NA	TRBJ1-1	CASSYRDEAFF	TGTGCCAGCAGCTACCGGGATGAAGCTTTCTTT
TRBV12-3/TRBV12-4	once	NA	TRBJ2-3	CASSLAGLDTQYF	TGTGCCAGCAGTTTAGCAGGGTTAGATACGCAGTATTTT